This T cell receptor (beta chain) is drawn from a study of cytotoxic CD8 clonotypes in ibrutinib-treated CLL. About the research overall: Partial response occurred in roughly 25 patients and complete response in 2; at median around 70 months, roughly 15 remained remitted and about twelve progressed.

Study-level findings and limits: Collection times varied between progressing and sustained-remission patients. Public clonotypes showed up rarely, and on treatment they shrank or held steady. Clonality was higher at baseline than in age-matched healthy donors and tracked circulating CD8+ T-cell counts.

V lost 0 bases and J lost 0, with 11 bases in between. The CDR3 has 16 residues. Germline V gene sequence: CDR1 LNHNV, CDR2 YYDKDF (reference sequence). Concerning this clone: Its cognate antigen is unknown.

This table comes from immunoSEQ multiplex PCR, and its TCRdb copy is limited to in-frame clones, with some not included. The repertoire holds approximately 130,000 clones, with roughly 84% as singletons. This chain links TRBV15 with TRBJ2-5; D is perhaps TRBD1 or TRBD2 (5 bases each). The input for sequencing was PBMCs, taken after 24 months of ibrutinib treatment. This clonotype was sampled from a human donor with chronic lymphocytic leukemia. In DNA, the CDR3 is TGTGCCACCAGCAGAGATCCAGGGACGTACCAAGAGACCCAGTACTTC. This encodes CATSRDPGTYQETQYF.